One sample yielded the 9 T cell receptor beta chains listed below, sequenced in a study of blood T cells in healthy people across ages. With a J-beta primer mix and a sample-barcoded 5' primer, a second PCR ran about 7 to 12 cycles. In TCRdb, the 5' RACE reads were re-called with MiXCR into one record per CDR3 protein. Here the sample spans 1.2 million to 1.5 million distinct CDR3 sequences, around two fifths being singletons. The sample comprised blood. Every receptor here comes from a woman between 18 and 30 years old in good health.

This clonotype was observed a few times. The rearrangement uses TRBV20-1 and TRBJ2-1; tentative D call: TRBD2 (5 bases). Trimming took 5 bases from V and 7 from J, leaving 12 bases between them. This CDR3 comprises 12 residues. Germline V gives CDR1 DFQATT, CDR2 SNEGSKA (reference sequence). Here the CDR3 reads CSAPTKRNEQFF. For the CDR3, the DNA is TGCAGTGCTCCCACCAAGCGGAATGAGCAGTTCTTC.

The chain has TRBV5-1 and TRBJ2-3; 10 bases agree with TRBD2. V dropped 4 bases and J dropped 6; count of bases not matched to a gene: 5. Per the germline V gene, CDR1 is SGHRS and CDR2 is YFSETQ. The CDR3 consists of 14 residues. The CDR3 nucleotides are TGCGCCAGCAGCCCTAGCGGGAGTATCGATACGCAGTATTTT. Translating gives CASSPSGSIDTQYF.

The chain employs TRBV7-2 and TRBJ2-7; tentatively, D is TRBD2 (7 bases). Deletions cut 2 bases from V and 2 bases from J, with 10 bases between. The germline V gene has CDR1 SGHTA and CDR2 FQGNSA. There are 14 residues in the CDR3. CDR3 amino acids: CASSLMRGPYEQYF. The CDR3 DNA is TGTGCCAGCAGCTTAATGCGGGGGCCCTACGAGCAGTACTTC. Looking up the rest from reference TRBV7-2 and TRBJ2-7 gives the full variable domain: GAGVSQSPSNKVTEKGKDVELRCDPISGHTALYWYRQSLGQGLEFLIYFQGNSAPDKSGLPSDRFSAERTGGSVSTLTIQRTQQEDSAVYLCASSLMRGPYEQYFGPGTRLTVT.

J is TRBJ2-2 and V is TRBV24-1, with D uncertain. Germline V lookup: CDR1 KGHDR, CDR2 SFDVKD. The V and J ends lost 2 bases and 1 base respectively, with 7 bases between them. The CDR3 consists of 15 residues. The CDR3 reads CATSDSQRNTGELFF. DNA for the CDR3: TGTGCCACCAGTGATTCTCAGCGGAACACCGGGGAGCTGTTTTTT.

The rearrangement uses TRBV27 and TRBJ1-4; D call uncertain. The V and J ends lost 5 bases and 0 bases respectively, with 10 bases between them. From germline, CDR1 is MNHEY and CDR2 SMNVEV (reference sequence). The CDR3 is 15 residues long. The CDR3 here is CASSTRRATNEKLFF. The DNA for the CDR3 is TGTGCCAGCAGTACGCGGAGAGCAACTAATGAAAAACTGTTTTTT.

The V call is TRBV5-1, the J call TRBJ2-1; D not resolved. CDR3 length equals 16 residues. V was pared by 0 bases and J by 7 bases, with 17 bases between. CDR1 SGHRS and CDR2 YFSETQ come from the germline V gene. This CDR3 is CASSLGRAALGNEQFF. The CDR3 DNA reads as TGCGCCAGCAGCTTGGGTAGGGCGGCGCTGGGGAATGAGCAGTTCTTC. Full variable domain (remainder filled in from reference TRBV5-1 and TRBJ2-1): KAGVTQTPRYLIKTRGQQVTLSCSPISGHRSVSWYQQTPGQGLQFLFEYFSETQRNKGNFPGRFSGRQFSNSRSEMNVSTLELGDSALYLCASSLGRAALGNEQFFGPGTRLTVL.

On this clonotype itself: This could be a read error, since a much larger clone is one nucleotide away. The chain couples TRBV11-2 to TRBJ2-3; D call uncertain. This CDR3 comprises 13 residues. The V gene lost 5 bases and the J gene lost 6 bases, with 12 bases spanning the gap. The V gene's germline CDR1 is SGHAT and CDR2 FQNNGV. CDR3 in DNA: TGTGCCAGCAGCGTAGGGTTGTCGGATACGCAGTATTTT. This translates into CASSVGLSDTQYF.

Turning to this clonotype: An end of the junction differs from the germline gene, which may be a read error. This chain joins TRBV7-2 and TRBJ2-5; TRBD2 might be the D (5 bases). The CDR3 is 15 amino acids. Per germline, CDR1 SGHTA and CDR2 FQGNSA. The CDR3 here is CASSLAWSNGETQYF. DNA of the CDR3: TGTGCCAGCAGTTTAGCGTGGAGTAACGGAGAGACCCAGTACTTC.

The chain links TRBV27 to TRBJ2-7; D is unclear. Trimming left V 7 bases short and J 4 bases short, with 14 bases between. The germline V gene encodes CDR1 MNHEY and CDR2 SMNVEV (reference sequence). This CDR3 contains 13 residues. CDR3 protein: CASTSGGGYEQYF. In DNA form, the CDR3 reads TGTGCCAGCACTTCCGGTGGTGGGTACGAGCAGTACTTC.